This T cell receptor beta chain derives from a study of blood T cell repertoires in COVID-19. Study-wide context: Some COVID-19 samples were acute and others convalescent; all came from the United States, Italy and Spain. The analysed material was cDNA or gDNA that came from T cells, B-cell-depleted T cells, or PBMCs.

The protocol was immunoSEQ multiplex PCR, while the TCRdb copy is restricted to in-frame clones and leaves out a portion. The data hold just over 650,000 clones, with approximately 90% observed a single time. V gave up 3 bases and J gave up 9 bases; unmatched junction bases: 10. Germline lookup yields CDR1 LNHDA and CDR2 SQIVND (reference sequence). The CDR3 is made up of 14 amino acids. The chain combines TRBV19 with TRBJ1-2; 7 bases align to TRBD1. The origin of this receptor is a woman between 18 and 30 years old with acute or convalescent COVID-19. Sequences were obtained from peripheral blood. The CDR3 here is CASSIDRDPIRYTF. The CDR3 DNA reads as TGTGCCAGTAGTATCGACAGGGATCCTATTCGCTACACCTTC.